This T cell receptor beta chain was captured by sequencing in a study of cytomegalovirus exposure and HLA in healthy donors. Amplification used 60 Vbeta primers and 13 Jbeta primers. TCRdb keeps only in-frame clones here, not all; method: immunoSEQ multiplex PCR. The sample has 80,000 to 95,000 clones; roughly 71% are singletons. With regard to this clone: What it recognizes is unknown.

The CDR3 has 13 residues. Germline lookup yields CDR1 SGHRS and CDR2 YFSETQ. Study results and caveats: Near-uniform donor sequencing depth was presumed by presence/absence analyses. A previous analysis found most TCR beta V segments productive roughly 90% or roughly 30% of the time.

This receptor was identified in a woman in her late teens or twenties in good health and CMV-seropositive. The sample taken for sequencing was PBMCs. This chain links TRBV5-1 with TRBJ2-5; TRBD1 is a possible D gene (5 bases). The closer fit of TRBJ2-7 to the DNA end suggests the J call may be wrong. The CDR3 here is CASSTGSTYEQYF. The CDR3 DNA reads TGCGCCAGCAGCACAGGTTCAACCTACGAGCAGTACTTC.